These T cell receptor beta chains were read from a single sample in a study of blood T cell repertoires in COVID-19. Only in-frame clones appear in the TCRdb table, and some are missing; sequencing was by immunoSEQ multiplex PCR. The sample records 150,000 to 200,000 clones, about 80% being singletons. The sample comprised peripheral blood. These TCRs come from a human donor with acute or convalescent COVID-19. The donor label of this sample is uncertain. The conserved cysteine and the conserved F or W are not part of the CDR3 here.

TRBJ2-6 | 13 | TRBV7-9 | ASSPGRAGANVLT
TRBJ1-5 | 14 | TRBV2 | ASSVQGPLGNQPQH
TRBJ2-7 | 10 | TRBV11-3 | ASSQDRYEQY
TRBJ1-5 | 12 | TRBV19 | ASSIEGDFQPQH
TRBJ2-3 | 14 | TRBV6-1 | ASSETSGLGTDTQY
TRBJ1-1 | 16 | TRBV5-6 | ASSLGPLWRARVTEAF
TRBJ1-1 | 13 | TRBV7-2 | ASSQTTGKNTEAF
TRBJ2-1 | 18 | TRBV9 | ASSPRLAGGLFSSYNEQF
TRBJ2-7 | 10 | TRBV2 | ASRTTGIEQY
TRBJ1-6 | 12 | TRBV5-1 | ASSSDRESSPLH
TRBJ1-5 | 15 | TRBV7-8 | ATSSDQGGSPWQPQH
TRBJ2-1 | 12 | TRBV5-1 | ASSDDGGLSEQF
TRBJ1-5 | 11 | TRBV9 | ASSIDSNQPQH
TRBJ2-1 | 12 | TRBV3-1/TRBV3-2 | ASSRGQEYNEQF
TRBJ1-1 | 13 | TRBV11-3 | ASSPGTGGITEAF
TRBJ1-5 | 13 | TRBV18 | ASSFPGTGNQPQH
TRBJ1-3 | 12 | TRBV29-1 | SVEDGQEMDTIY
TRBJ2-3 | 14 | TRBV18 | ASSPGLAGASDTQY
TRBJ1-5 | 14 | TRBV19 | ASRPNGQPANQPQH
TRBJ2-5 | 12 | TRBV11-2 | ASSLDSGVETQY
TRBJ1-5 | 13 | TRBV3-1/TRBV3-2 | ASSQDKGIDQPQH
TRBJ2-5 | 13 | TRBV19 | ASSTLGTGQETQY
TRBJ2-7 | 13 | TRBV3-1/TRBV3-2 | ASSQDLTTPGEQY
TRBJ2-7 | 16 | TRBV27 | ASSHGTGVVSGSYEQY
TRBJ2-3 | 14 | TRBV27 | ASSSYSGGNTDTQY
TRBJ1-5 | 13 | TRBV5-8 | ASSFGQGGGQPQH
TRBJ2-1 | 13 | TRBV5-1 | ASSLSGGSDNEQF
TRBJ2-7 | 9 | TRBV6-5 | ASTLGGEQY
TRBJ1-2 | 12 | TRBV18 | ASSAGQWGSGYT
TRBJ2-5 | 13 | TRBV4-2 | ASSQEAHTQETQY
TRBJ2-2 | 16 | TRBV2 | ASSGVKRGQGGTGELF
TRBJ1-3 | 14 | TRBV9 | ASSVDRRLSGNTIY
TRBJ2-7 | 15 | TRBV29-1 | SVEGGGSGRGFYEQY
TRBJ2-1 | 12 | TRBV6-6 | ASSLRPTYNEQF
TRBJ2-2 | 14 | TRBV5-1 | ASSPTGVGNTGELF
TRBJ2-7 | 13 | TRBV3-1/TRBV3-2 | ASSQGTGGDYEQY
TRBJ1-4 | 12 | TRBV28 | ASREGGVSEKLF
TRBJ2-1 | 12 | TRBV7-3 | ASSSRVAGNEQF
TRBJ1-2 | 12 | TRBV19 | ASARGRGNYGYT
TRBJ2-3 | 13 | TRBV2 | ASSVGLAGADTQY
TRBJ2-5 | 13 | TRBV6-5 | ASGLAGGYQETQY
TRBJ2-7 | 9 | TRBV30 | AWTGSREQY
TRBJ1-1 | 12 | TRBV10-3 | AVQAAGGGTEAF
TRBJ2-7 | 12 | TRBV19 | ASSIRQGVYEQY
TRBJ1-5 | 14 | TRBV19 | ASQLRGENGNQPQH
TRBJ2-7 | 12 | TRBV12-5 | ASGLTAGVIEQY
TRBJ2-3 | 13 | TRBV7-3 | ASSLTGTSSDTQY
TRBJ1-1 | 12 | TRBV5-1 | ASSPFPRDGEAF
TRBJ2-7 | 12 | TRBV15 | ATSRDPSSYEQY
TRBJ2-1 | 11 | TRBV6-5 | ASNDSPYNEQF
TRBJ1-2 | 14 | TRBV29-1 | SVELTRGQGNYGYT
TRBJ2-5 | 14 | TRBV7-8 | ASSARSDSLQETQY
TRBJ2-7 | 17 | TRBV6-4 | ASSDSRSLAGASSYEQY